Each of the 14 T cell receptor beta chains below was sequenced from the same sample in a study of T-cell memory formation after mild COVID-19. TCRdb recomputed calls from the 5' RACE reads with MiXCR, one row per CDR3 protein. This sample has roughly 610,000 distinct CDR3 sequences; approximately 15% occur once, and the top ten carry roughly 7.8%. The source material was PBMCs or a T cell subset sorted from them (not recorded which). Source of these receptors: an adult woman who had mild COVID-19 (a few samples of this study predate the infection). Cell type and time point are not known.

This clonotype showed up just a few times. For the CDR3, the DNA is TGTGCCAGCAGTTACATCCAGCCCGGGACACAAAGGTTTTGGGGGTACGAGCAGTACTTC. Its translation is CASSYIQPGTQRFWGYEQYF. The chain recombines TRBV6-5 with TRBJ2-7; weak D call: TRBD1 (6 bases). CDR3 length: 20 amino acids. Germline V gives CDR1 MNHEY, CDR2 SVGAGI. Trimming removed 2 bases at V and 4 bases at J, with 30 bases between.

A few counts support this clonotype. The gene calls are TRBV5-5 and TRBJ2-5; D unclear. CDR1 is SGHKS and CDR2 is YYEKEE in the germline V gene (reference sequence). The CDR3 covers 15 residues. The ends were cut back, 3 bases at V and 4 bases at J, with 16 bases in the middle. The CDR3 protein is CASSSTQTTGETQYF. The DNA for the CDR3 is TGTGCCAGCAGCTCGACACAAACTACGGGAGAGACCCAGTACTTC.

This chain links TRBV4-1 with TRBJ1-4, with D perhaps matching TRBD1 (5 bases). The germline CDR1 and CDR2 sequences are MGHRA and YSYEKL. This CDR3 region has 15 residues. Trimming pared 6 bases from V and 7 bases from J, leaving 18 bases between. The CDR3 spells CASSQVGLAGEKLFF. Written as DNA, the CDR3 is TGCGCCAGCAGTCAGGTGGGACTGGCGGGTGAAAAACTGTTTTTT.

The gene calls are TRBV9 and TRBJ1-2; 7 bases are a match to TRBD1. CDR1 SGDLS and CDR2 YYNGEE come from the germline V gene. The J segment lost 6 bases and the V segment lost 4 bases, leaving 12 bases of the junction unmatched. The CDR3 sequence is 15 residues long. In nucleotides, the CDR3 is TGTGCCAGCAGCCCCGTTTCCGGGACAGATCATGGCTACACCTTC. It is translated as CASSPVSGTDHGYTF.

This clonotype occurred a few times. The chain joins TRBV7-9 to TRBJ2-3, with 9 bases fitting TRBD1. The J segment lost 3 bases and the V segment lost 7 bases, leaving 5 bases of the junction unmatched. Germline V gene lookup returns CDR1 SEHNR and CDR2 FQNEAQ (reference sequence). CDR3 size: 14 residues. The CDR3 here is CASNKQGATDTQYF. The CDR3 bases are TGTGCCAGCAACAAACAGGGGGCAACAGATACGCAGTATTTT. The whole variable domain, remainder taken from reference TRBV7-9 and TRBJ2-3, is DTGVSQNPRHKITKRGQNVTFRCDPISEHNRLYWYRQTLGQGPEFLTYFQNEAQLEKSRLLSDRFSAERPKGSFSTLEIQRTEQGDSAMYLCASNKQGATDTQYFGPGTRLTVL.

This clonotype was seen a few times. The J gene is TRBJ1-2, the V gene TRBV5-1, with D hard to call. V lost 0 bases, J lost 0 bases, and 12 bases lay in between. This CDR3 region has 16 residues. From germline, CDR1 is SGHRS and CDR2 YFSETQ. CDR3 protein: CASSLEGLPTNYGYTF. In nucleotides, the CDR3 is TGCGCCAGCAGCTTGGAAGGGCTTCCCACTAACTATGGCTACACCTTC.

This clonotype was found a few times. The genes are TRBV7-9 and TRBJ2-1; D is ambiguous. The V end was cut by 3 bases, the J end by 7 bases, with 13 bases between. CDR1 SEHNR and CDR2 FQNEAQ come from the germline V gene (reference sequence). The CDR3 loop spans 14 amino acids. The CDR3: CASSFSQSKNEQFF. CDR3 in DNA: TGTGCCAGCAGCTTCTCTCAGAGTAAGAATGAGCAGTTCTTC.

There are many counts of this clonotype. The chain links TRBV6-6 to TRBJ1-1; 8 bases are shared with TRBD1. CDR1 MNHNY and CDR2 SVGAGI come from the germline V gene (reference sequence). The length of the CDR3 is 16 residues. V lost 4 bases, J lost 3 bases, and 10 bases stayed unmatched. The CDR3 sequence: CASSFLRGLVDTEAFF. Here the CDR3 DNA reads TGTGCCAGCAGTTTCCTCAGGGGGCTTGTCGACACTGAAGCTTTCTTT.

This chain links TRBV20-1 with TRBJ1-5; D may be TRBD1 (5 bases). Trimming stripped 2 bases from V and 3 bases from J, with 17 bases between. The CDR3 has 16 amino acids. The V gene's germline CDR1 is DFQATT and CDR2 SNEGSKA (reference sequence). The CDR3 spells CSARMGWQGPNQPQHF. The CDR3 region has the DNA TGCAGTGCTAGAATGGGGTGGCAGGGTCCCAATCAGCCCCAGCATTTT.

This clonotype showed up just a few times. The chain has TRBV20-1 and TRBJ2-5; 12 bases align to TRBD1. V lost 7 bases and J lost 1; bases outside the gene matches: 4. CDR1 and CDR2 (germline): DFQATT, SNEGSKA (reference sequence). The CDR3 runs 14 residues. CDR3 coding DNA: TGCAGTGAAGGGGACAGGGGGCCCCAAGAGACCCAGTACTTC. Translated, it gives CSEGDRGPQETQYF.

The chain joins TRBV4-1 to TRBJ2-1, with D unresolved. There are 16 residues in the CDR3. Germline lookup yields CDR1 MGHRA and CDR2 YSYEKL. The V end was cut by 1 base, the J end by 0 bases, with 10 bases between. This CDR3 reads CASSQGALSSYNEQFF. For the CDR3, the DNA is TGCGCCAGCAGCCAAGGGGCCCTGAGCTCCTACAATGAGCAGTTCTTC.

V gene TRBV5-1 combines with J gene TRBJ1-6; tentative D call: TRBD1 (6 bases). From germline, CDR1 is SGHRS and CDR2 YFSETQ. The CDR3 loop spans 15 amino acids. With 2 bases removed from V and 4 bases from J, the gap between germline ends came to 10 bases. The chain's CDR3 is CASSFLGAYNSPLHF. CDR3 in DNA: TGCGCCAGCAGCTTCTTGGGGGCTTATAATTCACCCCTCCACTTT.

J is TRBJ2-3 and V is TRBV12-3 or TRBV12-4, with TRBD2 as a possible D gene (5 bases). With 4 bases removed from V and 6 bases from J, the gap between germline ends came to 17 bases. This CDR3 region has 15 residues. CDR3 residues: CASSSRGTPGDTQYF. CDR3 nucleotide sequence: TGTGCCAGCAGTTCCCGGGGAACCCCTGGGGATACGCAGTATTTT.

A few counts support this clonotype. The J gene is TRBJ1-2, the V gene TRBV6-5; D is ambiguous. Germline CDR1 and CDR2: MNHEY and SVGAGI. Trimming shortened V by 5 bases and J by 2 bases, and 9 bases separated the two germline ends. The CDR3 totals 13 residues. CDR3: CASSPELNYGYTF. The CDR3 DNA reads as TGTGCCAGCAGTCCCGAATTAAACTATGGCTACACCTTC.